This TCR beta chain is drawn from a study of OX40 agonist ivuxolimab in advanced cancers. The wider study: Ivuxolimab is a fully human IgG2 antibody that activates OX40 (CD134). Regarding the study as a whole: Clonal expansion was seen in CD4+ and CD8+ blood T cells by week 6 at 0.1 to 3.0 mg/kg. In the 0.1-3.0 mg/kg groups, partial responders showed among the lowest expansion.

CDR3 length: 16 amino acids. The V and J ends lost 6 bases and 6 bases, in that order; junction bases with no gene match: 12. Germline V gene lookup returns CDR1 GTSNPN and CDR2 SVGIG (reference sequence). For this clone: Its antigen is still unknown.

Profiling relied on immunoSEQ multiplex PCR, and the TCRdb table lists in-frame clones only, not all of them. The sample contains about 89,000 clones, just over 90% of which appear only once. The chain employs TRBV30 and TRBJ2-2; 11 bases fit TRBD1. The source material was CD4+ or CD8+ T cells sorted from blood, sampled in a trial of the OX40 agonist ivuxolimab. This TCR was sampled from an adult with an advanced solid tumor such as melanoma, head and neck, liver or kidney cancer. CDR3 amino acids: CACFESGDRGSGELFF. CDR3 bases: TGTGCCTGTTTTGAGTCCGGGGACAGGGGGTCCGGGGAGCTGTTTTTT.